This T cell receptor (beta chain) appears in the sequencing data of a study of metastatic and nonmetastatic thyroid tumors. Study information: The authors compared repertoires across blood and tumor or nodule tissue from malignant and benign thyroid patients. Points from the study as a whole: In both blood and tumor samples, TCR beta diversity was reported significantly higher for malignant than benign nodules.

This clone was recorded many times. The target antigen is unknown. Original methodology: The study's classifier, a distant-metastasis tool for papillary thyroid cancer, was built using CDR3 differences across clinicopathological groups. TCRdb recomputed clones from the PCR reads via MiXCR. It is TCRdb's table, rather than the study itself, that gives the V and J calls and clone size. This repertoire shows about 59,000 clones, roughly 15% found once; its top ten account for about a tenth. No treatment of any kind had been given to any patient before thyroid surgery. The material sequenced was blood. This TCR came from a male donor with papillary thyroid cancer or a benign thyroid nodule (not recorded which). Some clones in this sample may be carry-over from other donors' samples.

The CDR3 loop reads CSAIRSASPYEQYF. CDR3 coding DNA: TGCAGTGCTATTCGCTCGGCCAGTCCCTACGAGCAGTACTTC. V usage is TRBV20-1 and J usage is TRBJ2-7; D is unclear. Germline CDR1 and CDR2: DFQATT and SNEGSKA (reference sequence). The CDR3 totals 14 residues. V gave up 4 bases and J gave up 2 bases, with 15 bases separating them.